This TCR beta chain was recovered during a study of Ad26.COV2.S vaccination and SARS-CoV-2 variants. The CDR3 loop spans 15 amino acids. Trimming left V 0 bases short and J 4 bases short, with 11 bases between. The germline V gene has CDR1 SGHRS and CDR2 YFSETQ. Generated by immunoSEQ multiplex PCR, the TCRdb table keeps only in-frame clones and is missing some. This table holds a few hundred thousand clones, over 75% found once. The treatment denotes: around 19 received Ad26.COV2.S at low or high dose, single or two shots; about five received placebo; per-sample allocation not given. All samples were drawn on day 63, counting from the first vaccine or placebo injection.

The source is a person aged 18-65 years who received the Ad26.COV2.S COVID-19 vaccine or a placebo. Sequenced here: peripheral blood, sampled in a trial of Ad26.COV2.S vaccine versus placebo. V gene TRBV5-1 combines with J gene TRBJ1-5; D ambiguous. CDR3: CASSLEVGKNQPQHF. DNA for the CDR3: TGCGCCAGCAGCTTGGAGGTGGGAAAGAATCAGCCCCAGCATTTT.